The T cell receptor (beta chain) under discussion was sequenced for a study of T cell repertoires in cytomegalovirus infection. Study background: CMV infection plus the matching HLA type was flagged by public TCR beta signatures. Study-wide points: Pooled public TCR beta family frequency picked out CMV carriers with the relevant HLA. It was HLA-C-restricted CMV-specific TCR beta clonotypes that dominated the response ex vivo.

There are many counts of this clonotype. What it recognizes is unknown. The CDR3 is 15 residues long. Trimming at V came to 4 bases and at J to 0 bases, leaving 5 bases not matched to a gene. The germline V gene encodes CDR1 MGHRA and CDR2 YSYEKL. One entry per CDR3 protein, called by TCRdb with MiXCR from the reads. The table shows a few hundred thousand distinct CDR3 sequences, with about 17% occurring only once. Sequenced material: CD8+ T cells from PBMCs. The TCR was taken from a human donor in good health (CMV status not recorded). Some clones in this sample may be carry-over from other donors' samples. This chain joins TRBV4-1 and TRBJ1-2; 7 positions match TRBD1. CDR3 residues: CASSPRTGANYGYTF. The CDR3 DNA is TGCGCCAGCAGCCCAAGGACAGGAGCTAACTATGGCTACACCTTC.